This T cell receptor (beta chain) was captured by sequencing in a study of blood T cell repertoires in COVID-19. About the research overall: Nucleic acid was either cDNA or gDNA, and it came from T cells, B-cell-depleted T cells, or PBMCs.

The participants were between about 18 and 90 years old and came from about two dozen US areas. Participants' reported clinical history set cohort assignment. Clones were read by immunoSEQ multiplex PCR, and TCRdb kept only the in-frame ones, dropping some. Of under 200,000 clones in the sample, around 84% are singletons; the top ten hold 7.3%. Per germline, CDR1 LNHDA and CDR2 SQIVND (reference sequence). After removal of 11 bases from V and 6 bases from J, the junction contained 10 bases not matched to a gene. The CDR3 sequence is 14 residues long. This clone was recorded only once. Material: PBMCs or T cells enriched from blood (not recorded which). V and J are TRBV19 and TRBJ1-5, with 10 bases that match TRBD1. The clonotype was recovered from a man aged 45-60 years who had recovered from COVID-19. CDR3 loop: CAGGRQGAVQPQHF. The CDR3 DNA reads as TGTGCCGGGGGAAGACAGGGGGCCGTTCAGCCCCAGCATTTT.